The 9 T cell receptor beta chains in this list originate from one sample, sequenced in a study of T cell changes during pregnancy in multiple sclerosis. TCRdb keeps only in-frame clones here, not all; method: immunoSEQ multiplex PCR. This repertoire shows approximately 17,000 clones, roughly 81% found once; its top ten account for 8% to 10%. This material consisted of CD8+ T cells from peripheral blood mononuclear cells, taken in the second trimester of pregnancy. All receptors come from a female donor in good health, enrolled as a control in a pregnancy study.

CDR3 DNA: TGTGCCAGCAGCTACAGGGGGGGGACCGGGGAGCTGTTTTTT. This translates into CASSYRGGTGELFF. The rearrangement joins TRBV11-3 to TRBJ2-2, with D perhaps TRBD1 (8 bases). The CDR3 consists of 14 residues. CDR1 is SGHNT, CDR2 YENEEA, per germline. Trimming left V 4 bases short and J 5 bases short, with 11 bases between. Together with reference TRBV11-3 and TRBJ2-2, the CDR3 gives the full variable domain: EAGVVQSPRYKIIEKKQPVAFWCNPISGHNTLYWYLQNLGQGPELLIRYENEEAVDDSQLPKDRFSAERLKGVDSTLKIQPAELGDSAVYLCASSYRGGTGELFFGEGSRLTVL.

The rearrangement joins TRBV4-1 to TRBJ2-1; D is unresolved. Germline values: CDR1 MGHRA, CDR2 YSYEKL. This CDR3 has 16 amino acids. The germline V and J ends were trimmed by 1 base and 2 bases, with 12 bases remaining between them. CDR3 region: CASSQVRLNPYNEQFF. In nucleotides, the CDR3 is TGCGCCAGCAGCCAAGTACGACTGAACCCCTACAATGAGCAGTTCTTC.

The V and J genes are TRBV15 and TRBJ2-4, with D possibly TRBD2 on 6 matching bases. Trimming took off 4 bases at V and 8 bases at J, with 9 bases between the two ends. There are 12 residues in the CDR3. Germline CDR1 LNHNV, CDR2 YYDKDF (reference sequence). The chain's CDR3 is CATSTRDYIQYF. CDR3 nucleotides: TGTGCCACCAGCACCCGGGACTACATTCAGTACTTC.

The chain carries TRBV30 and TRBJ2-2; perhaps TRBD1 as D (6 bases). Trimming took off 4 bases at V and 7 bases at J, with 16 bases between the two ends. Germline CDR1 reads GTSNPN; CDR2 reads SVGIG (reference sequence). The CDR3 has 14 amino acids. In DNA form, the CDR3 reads TGTGCCTGGACGGCAGGCCAGGGGATCGGGGAGCTGTTTTTT. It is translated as CAWTAGQGIGELFF.

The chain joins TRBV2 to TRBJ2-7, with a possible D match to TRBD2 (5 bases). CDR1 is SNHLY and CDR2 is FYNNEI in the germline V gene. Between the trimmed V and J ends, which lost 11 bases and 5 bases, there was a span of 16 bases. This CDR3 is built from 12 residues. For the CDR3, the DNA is TGTGCCGGCAATGGGGAGAGGGACGAGCAGTACTTC. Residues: CAGNGERDEQYF.

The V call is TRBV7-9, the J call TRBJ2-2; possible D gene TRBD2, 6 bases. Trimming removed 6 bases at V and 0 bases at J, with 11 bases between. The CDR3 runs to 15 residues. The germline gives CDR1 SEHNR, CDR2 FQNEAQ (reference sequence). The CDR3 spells CASRQLAPNTGELFF. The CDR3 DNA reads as TGTGCCAGCAGACAACTAGCACCGAACACCGGGGAGCTGTTTTTT.

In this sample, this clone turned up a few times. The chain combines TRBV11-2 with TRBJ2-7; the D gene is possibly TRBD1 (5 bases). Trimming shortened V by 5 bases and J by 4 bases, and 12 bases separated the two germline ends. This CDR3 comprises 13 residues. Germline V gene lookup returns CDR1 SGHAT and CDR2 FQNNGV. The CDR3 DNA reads TGTGCCAGCAGCCTACAGACAGCATACGAGCAGTACTTC. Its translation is CASSLQTAYEQYF.

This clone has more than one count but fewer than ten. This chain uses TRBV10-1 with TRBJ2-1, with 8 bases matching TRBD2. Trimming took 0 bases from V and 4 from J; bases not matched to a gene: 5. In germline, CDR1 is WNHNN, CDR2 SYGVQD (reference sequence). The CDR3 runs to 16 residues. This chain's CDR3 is CASSESAGLVYNEQFF. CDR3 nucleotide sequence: TGCGCCAGCAGTGAGTCGGCGGGACTAGTTTACAATGAGCAGTTCTTC.

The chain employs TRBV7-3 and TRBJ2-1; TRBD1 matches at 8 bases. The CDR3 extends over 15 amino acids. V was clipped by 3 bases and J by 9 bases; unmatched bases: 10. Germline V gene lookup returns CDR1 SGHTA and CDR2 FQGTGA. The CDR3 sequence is CASSFPQGALLEQFF. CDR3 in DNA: TGTGCCAGCAGCTTCCCCCAGGGGGCGCTACTTGAGCAGTTCTTC.